The 28 T cell receptor beta chains listed next were all sequenced from one sample in a study of identical twins. MiXCR was run by TCRdb on the 5' RACE reads, yielding one entry per CDR3 protein. The sample includes about 1.7 million distinct CDR3 sequences, under 35% seen only once; the top ten take about 0.3%. What was sequenced was cord blood. All receptors come from a newborn girl in good health.

This clonotype was seen many times. The V call is TRBV12-3 or TRBV12-4, the J call TRBJ2-4; 7 bases fit TRBD1. V was pared by 6 bases and J by 5 bases, with 7 bases of the junction left unmatched. The CDR3 extends over 14 amino acids. The DNA for the CDR3 is TGTGCCAGCAGCCCCGGGACAGTCCAAAACATTCAGTACTTC. The encoded protein is CASSPGTVQNIQYF.

This clonotype was picked up a small number of times. This sequence joins TRBV7-2 and TRBJ1-2, with D uncertain. CDR1 and CDR2 (germline): SGHTA, FQGNSA. The CDR3 contains 13 residues. V was pared by 0 bases and J by 5 bases, with 7 bases between. The CDR3 loop is CASSLAPRYGYTF. The CDR3 DNA reads as TGTGCCAGCAGCTTAGCGCCAAGATATGGCTACACCTTC.

This clonotype has only a few counts. This chain uses TRBV30 with TRBJ2-7; D might be TRBD1 or TRBD2, each matching 5 bases. CDR3 length: 12 amino acids. Germline loops: CDR1 GTSNPN, CDR2 SVGIG (reference sequence). V was shortened by 8 bases and J by 2 bases, with 13 bases between the two germline ends. CDR3 coding DNA: TGTGCCGGGGACCATTACCCCTACGAGCAGTACTTC. Residues: CAGDHYPYEQYF. Combining the CDR3 with reference TRBV30 and TRBJ2-7 gives the whole variable domain SQTIHQWPATLVQPVGSPLSLECTVEGTSNPNLYWYRQAAGRGLQLLFYSVGIGQISSEVPQNLSASRPQDRQFILSSKKLLLSDSGFYLCAGDHYPYEQYFGPGTRLTVT.

The genes are TRBV11-2 and TRBJ1-1; TRBD1 matches 8 bases. CDR1 and CDR2 from the germline V gene are SGHAT and FQNNGV. The CDR3 covers 16 residues. The J segment lost 4 bases and the V segment lost 2 bases, leaving 9 bases of the junction unmatched. CDR3 DNA: TGTGCCAGCAGCTTATCGCCACAGGGGGTGGGCACTGAAGCTTTCTTT. Protein product: CASSLSPQGVGTEAFF. Combining the CDR3 with reference TRBV11-2 and TRBJ1-1 gives the whole variable domain EAGVAQSPRYKIIEKRQSVAFWCNPISGHATLYWYQQILGQGPKLLIQFQNNGVVDDSQLPKDRFSAERLKGVDSTLKIQPAKLEDSAVYLCASSLSPQGVGTEAFFGQGTRLTVV.

This chain uses TRBV20-1 with TRBJ2-5, with 7 nucleotides matching TRBD2. The better agreement between TRBJ2-1 and the DNA end casts doubt on the J call. This CDR3 region has 12 residues. The germline V gene encodes CDR1 DFQATT and CDR2 SNEGSKA (reference sequence). CDR3 loop: CSASLARETQFF. The CDR3 nucleotides are TGCAGTGCTAGCCTAGCGCGGGAGACCCAGTTCTTC.

This clonotype has more than one count but fewer than ten. The J gene is TRBJ2-4, the V gene TRBV3-1, with 14 bases matching TRBD2. J gave up 3 bases and V 0 bases, and 13 bases lay outside the gene matches. Looked up from germline, CDR1 is LGHDT and CDR2 is YNNKEL (reference sequence). CDR3 length equals 21 residues. The CDR3 DNA reads TGTGCCAGCAGCCAAGATGAAGGACTAGCGGGAGGATTCTTTGGCAAAAACATTCAGTACTTC. It yields the protein CASSQDEGLAGGFFGKNIQYF. Variable domain in full (rest from reference TRBV3-1 and TRBJ2-4): DTAVSQTPKYLVTQMGNDKSIKCEQNLGHDTMYWYKQDSKKFLKIMFSYNNKELIINETVPNRFSPKSPDKAHLNLHINSLELGDSAVYFCASSQDEGLAGGFFGKNIQYFGAGTRLSVL.

This chain links TRBV5-8 with TRBJ2-5; no clear D gene. The germline V gene encodes CDR1 SGHTS and CDR2 YDEGEE. CDR3 length equals 15 residues. Trimming took off 2 bases at V and 0 bases at J, with 11 bases between the two ends. CDR3 sequence reads: CASSFGSTYQETQYF. CDR3 coding DNA: TGTGCCAGCAGCTTTGGATCAACGTACCAAGAGACCCAGTACTTC.

The chain couples TRBV6-2 or TRBV6-3 to TRBJ1-2, with 7 bases lining up with TRBD1. The CDR3 totals 14 residues. Trimming at V came to 1 base and at J to 8 bases, leaving 7 bases not matched to a gene. Germline assignment: CDR1 MNHEY and CDR2 SVGEGT. This CDR3 is CASSYLNRGDGYTF. The CDR3 DNA sequence: TGTGCCAGCAGTTACTTAAACAGGGGTGACGGCTACACCTTC.

There are a few counts of this clonotype. The genes are TRBV20-1 and TRBJ2-1; 9 bases line up with TRBD2. The CDR3 spans 15 residues. Looked up from germline, CDR1 is DFQATT and CDR2 is SNEGSKA (reference sequence). V shed 2 bases, J shed 0 bases, and the junction held 2 bases outside the gene matches. The CDR3 DNA is TGCAGTGCTAGACTACTAGCGGGCTCCTACAATGAGCAGTTCTTC. It is translated as CSARLLAGSYNEQFF.

This clonotype was seen only a few times. The chain is built from TRBV4-1 and TRBJ2-1; TRBD1 matches 11 bases. CDR3 length: 16 residues. The V gene's germline CDR1 is MGHRA and CDR2 YSYEKL. Trimming took 2 bases from V and 9 from J; bases not matched to a gene: 9. The CDR3 DNA reads as TGCGCCAGCAGCCAATTGGACAGGGGGCGCAGGTTTGAGCAGTTCTTC. It yields the protein CASSQLDRGRRFEQFF.

This chain's CDR3 is CASRATANLSNQPQHF. CDR3 DNA: TGTGCCAGCAGGGCGACAGCTAACCTTAGCAATCAGCCCCAGCATTTT. The chain is built from TRBV6-1 and TRBJ1-5; possibly TRBD1 for D (5 bases). The length of the CDR3 is 16 residues. Between the trimmed V and J ends, which lost 6 bases and 0 bases, there was a span of 15 bases. Germline V lookup: CDR1 MNHNS, CDR2 SASEGT.

In its sample, this clonotype was seen a few times. The J gene is TRBJ2-3, the V gene TRBV3-1; maybe TRBD2 (5 bases). CDR1 LGHDT and CDR2 YNNKEL come from the germline V gene (reference sequence). The ends were cut back, 4 bases at V and 2 bases at J, with 10 bases in the middle. The CDR3 runs to 14 residues. The CDR3 coding sequence is TGTGCCAGCAGCCGTGGACGGGACACAGATACGCAGTATTTT. This sequence encodes CASSRGRDTDTQYF.

The chain uses TRBV9 and TRBJ2-5; 8 bases fit TRBD1. The CDR3 runs 14 residues. Germline V gene lookup returns CDR1 SGDLS and CDR2 YYNGEE. J lost 2 bases, V lost 1 base, and 1 base had no gene match. CDR3 nucleotides: TGTGCCAGCAGCGTAAGGGACAGGCAAGAGACCCAGTACTTC. It codes for CASSVRDRQETQYF.

On this clonotype itself: Mismatch with germline at one junction end may stem from a read error. The V call is TRBV4-2, the J call TRBJ2-7; possible D gene TRBD2, 6 bases. Looked up from germline, CDR1 is LGHNA and CDR2 is YNFKEQ. The CDR3 loop spans 15 amino acids. The CDR3 DNA reads TGTGCCGGCAGCCAAGCCCGACTAGTCGAATACGAGCAGTACTTC. It is translated as CAGSQARLVEYEQYF.

This clonotype occurred many times. The rearrangement uses TRBV29-1 and TRBJ2-3, with 7 bases lining up with TRBD1. Germline V CDR1 and CDR2: SQVTM, ANQGSEA. The CDR3 is made up of 15 amino acids. Trimming at V came to 3 bases and at J to 0 bases, leaving 6 bases not matched to a gene. In nucleotides, the CDR3 is TGCAGCGTTGACAGACAGGGCCCTAGCACAGATACGCAGTATTTT. This gives the protein CSVDRQGPSTDTQYF.

V is TRBV4-2 and J is TRBJ2-7; 13 bases align to TRBD2. The length of the CDR3 is 18 residues. J was trimmed by 0 bases and V by 2 bases; bases with no gene match: 7. CDR1 is LGHNA, CDR2 YNFKEQ, per germline. The CDR3 loop reads CASSQKTSGGLSSYEQYF. The CDR3, as DNA: TGTGCCAGCAGCCAAAAGACTAGCGGGGGGCTCAGCTCCTACGAGCAGTACTTC.

The table lists this clonotype with a few counts. Written as DNA, the CDR3 is TGTGCCAGCAGCTTATCGACAGTGAGCAATCAGCCCCAGCATTTT. Protein sequence: CASSLSTVSNQPQHF. The chain recombines TRBV7-8 with TRBJ1-5; tentative D call: TRBD1 (5 bases). Per the germline V gene, CDR1 is SGHVS and CDR2 is FQNEAQ. The CDR3 is 15 residues long. Trimming cost V 2 bases and J 1 base, with 9 bases left between them. Combining the CDR3 with reference TRBV7-8 and TRBJ1-5 gives the whole variable domain GAGVSQSPRYKVAKRGQDVALRCDPISGHVSLFWYQQALGQGPEFLTYFQNEAQLDKSGLPSDRFFAERPEGSVSTLKIQRTQQEDSAVYLCASSLSTVSNQPQHFGDGTRLSIL.

In its sample, this clonotype was seen a few times. The CDR3 DNA sequence: TGTGCCTGGAGTGAACAGGGGGAGCAGTTCTTC. Translating it yields CAWSEQGEQFF. The rearrangement uses TRBV30 and TRBJ2-1, with 7 bases fitting TRBD1. With 1 base clipped from V and 10 bases from J, the junction kept 1 base outside the gene matches. The CDR3 is made up of 11 amino acids. The germline gives CDR1 GTSNPN, CDR2 SVGIG (reference sequence).

This clonotype has a handful of counts. The chain recombines TRBV6-1 with TRBJ2-1; D possibly corresponds to TRBD2 (7 bases). Looked up from germline, CDR1 is MNHNS and CDR2 is SASEGT. Between the trimmed V and J ends, which lost 10 bases and 0 bases, there was a span of 16 bases. This CDR3 region has 15 residues. DNA of the CDR3: TGTGCCATCGCGAAGGGGGGGAGCTCCTACAATGAGCAGTTCTTC. Translating it yields CAIAKGGSSYNEQFF.

In its sample, this clonotype was seen many times. This rearrangement joins TRBV2 to TRBJ1-2; perhaps TRBD1 as D (5 bases). Trimming left V 6 bases short and J 6 bases short, with 11 bases between. CDR1 is SNHLY, CDR2 FYNNEI, per germline. This CDR3 is 12 amino acids long. The CDR3 protein is CASSLWGDGYTF. CDR3 DNA: TGTGCCAGCAGCCTTTGGGGGGATGGCTACACCTTC.

This clonotype came up a few times. The chain carries TRBV7-9 and TRBJ1-2; 9 bases line up with TRBD1. Germline CDR1 is SEHNR and CDR2 is FQNEAQ (reference sequence). V was pared by 5 bases and J by 2 bases, with 6 bases of the junction left unmatched. The CDR3 is 15 amino acids. DNA for the CDR3: TGTGCCAGCAGCGTATGGGACAGGGAGAACTATGGCTACACCTTC. It specifies CASSVWDRENYGYTF. Full variable domain (remainder filled in from reference TRBV7-9 and TRBJ1-2): DTGVSQNPRHKITKRGQNVTFRCDPISEHNRLYWYRQTLGQGPEFLTYFQNEAQLEKSRLLSDRFSAERPKGSFSTLEIQRTEQGDSAMYLCASSVWDRENYGYTFGSGTRLTVV.

CDR3 nucleotide sequence: TGCGCCAGCAGCTTCGAACCCGCGAACACCGGGGAGCTGTTTTTT. As protein: CASSFEPANTGELFF. This chain joins TRBV5-1 and TRBJ2-2; D gene ambiguous. CDR3 length: 15 amino acids. Per germline, CDR1 SGHRS and CDR2 YFSETQ. Deletions cut 2 bases from V and 0 bases from J, with 8 bases between.

The V call is TRBV28, the J call TRBJ2-3; no clear D. CDR1 and CDR2 from the germline V gene are MDHEN and SYDVKM. This CDR3 region has 14 residues. Between the trimmed V and J ends, which lost 4 bases and 2 bases, there was a span of 10 bases. The CDR3 coding sequence is TGTGCCAGCAGTTATCTAGAGGTCACAGATACGCAGTATTTT. Its translation is CASSYLEVTDTQYF.

This clonotype was seen a few times. The chain uses TRBV5-6 and TRBJ1-2, with 8 bases fitting TRBD1. The germline V gene encodes CDR1 SGHDT and CDR2 YYEEEE. Unmatched junction bases numbered 4, after V lost 1 base and J lost 2 bases. The CDR3 consists of 15 residues. The CDR3 DNA reads as TGTGCCAGCAGCTTGAATCCAGGGGGCAACTATGGCTACACCTTC. Translation: CASSLNPGGNYGYTF.

This clonotype was detected only a few times. The V call is TRBV12-3 or TRBV12-4, the J call TRBJ1-1; the D is unclear. CDR3 size: 15 residues. V lost 3 bases to trimming and J lost 1 base, with 12 bases between them. CDR3 residues: CASSFGPSPNTEAFF. The CDR3, as DNA: TGTGCCAGCAGTTTCGGACCGTCTCCGAACACTGAAGCTTTCTTT.

J is TRBJ2-7 and V is TRBV6-1, with D perhaps given as TRBD1 or TRBD2 (5 bases each). The CDR3 runs to 13 residues. In germline, CDR1 is MNHNS, CDR2 SASEGT. The V and J ends lost 2 bases and 5 bases respectively, with 10 bases between them. The DNA for the CDR3 is TGTGCCAGCAGTGAACGGGGCAGCAACGAGCAGTACTTC. It is translated as CASSERGSNEQYF.

This clonotype was counted a few times. V usage is TRBV10-3 and J usage is TRBJ2-7; TRBD1 agrees at 7 bases. CDR3 size: 17 residues. Germline CDR1 and CDR2: ENHRY and SYGVKD. Trimming took 4 bases from V and 5 from J; bases not matched to a gene: 17. The CDR3 nucleotides read TGTGCCATCAGTGGGCACCACGGGACAGTAATGATCCACGAGCAGTACTTC. Translation: CAISGHHGTVMIHEQYF.

The V gene is TRBV14, the J gene TRBJ2-1; 8 nucleotides line up with TRBD2. The V and J ends lost 4 bases and 6 bases, in that order; junction bases with no gene match: 5. CDR1 and CDR2 from the germline V gene are SGHDN and FVKESK. The CDR3 is 14 residues long. The CDR3 region is CASSPTSGGNEQFF. CDR3 DNA sequence: TGTGCCAGCAGCCCCACTAGCGGAGGCAATGAGCAGTTCTTC.